Listed here are 22 T cell receptor beta chains from one sample, sequenced in a study of memory CD4+ T cells and cytomegalovirus serostatus (dated by TCRdb to between 2018 and 2021). A FACSAria II was used to sort memory CD4+ T cells, defined as single viable CD3+CD4+CD8-CD45RO+ cells. Library method: the immunoSEQ multiplex PCR assay. TCRdb took over this immuneACCESS table, retaining in-frame rearrangements with V and J assigned. Such tables are incomplete; in checked studies, under half of the missing clones stem from an unresolved V gene, and the remainder is unexplained. The sample data list 35,000 to 45,000 clones, and approximately 78% of these were observed just once. 0.6% to 0.9% of the sample comes from the top ten. The sample was memory CD4+ T cells from blood. The receptor set was obtained from an adult in good health and CMV-seronegative.

Remarks on this clone: The junction departs from germline at one end; a sequencing error may be responsible. This chain connects TRBV30 to TRBJ2-3, with 10 bases fitting TRBD1. From germline, CDR1 is GTSNPN and CDR2 SVGIG (reference sequence). The CDR3 extends over 15 amino acids. CDR3: CAWSVGQGGTDTQYF. Here the CDR3 DNA reads TGTGCCTGGAGTGTCGGACAGGGGGGCACGGATACGCAGTATTTT.

The rearrangement links TRBV30 to TRBJ1-5; D ambiguous. The V end was cut by 0 bases, the J end by 2 bases, with 14 bases between. The germline gives CDR1 GTSNPN, CDR2 SVGIG (reference sequence). The CDR3 extends over 16 amino acids. CDR3 coding DNA: TGTGCCTGGAGTGTCAGGATGGGCCAGGGCAATCAGCCCCAGCATTTT. The encoded protein is CAWSVRMGQGNQPQHF.

The rearrangement uses TRBV10-3 and TRBJ2-1; 13 bases fit TRBD2. CDR1 is ENHRY and CDR2 is SYGVKD in the germline V gene. J gave up 3 bases and V 6 bases, and 14 bases lay outside the gene matches. This CDR3 comprises 19 residues. CDR3 region: CAIRGTPGTSGADYNEQFF. The CDR3 coding sequence is TGTGCCATCAGAGGGACACCCGGGACTAGCGGGGCTGACTACAATGAGCAGTTCTTC.

The chain combines TRBV4-1 with TRBJ2-4; TRBD2 is a possible D gene (5 bases). Germline V gene data show CDR1 as MGHRA and CDR2 as YSYEKL. Deletions cut 2 bases from V and 7 bases from J, with 15 bases between. The CDR3 is 15 residues long. Here the CDR3 reads CASSQWYNPGNIQYF. CDR3 nucleotides: TGCGCCAGCAGCCAATGGTACAACCCGGGGAACATTCAGTACTTC.

The V gene is TRBV11-1, the J gene TRBJ2-2; D is unclear. CDR3 length equals 17 residues. Trimming stripped 1 base from V and 4 bases from J, with 16 bases between. In germline, CDR1 is SGHAT, CDR2 FQDESV (reference sequence). Here the CDR3 DNA reads TGTGCCAGCAGCTTAGGACGTTGGAATAGCCCCACCGGGGAGCTGTTTTTT. Its protein is CASSLGRWNSPTGELFF.

The chain joins TRBV7-2 to TRBJ2-3, with D perhaps given as TRBD1 or TRBD2 (6 bases each). The germline V gene encodes CDR1 SGHTA and CDR2 FQGNSA. The CDR3 contains 17 residues. The germline V and J ends were trimmed by 1 base and 0 bases, with 14 bases remaining between them. The CDR3 DNA reads as TGTGCCAGCAGCTTAGATGGAGGGGGATTTAGCACAGATACGCAGTATTTT. It is translated as CASSLDGGGFSTDTQYF.

The V gene is TRBV11-2, the J gene TRBJ2-3, with 11 bases fitting TRBD1. The ends lost 6 bases at V and 0 bases at J; junction bases unmatched: 8. The CDR3 is 17 amino acids. Germline-derived CDR1 and CDR2 are SGHAT and FQNNGV. The CDR3 nucleotides read TGTGCCAGCAGTCGGACAGGGGGCTACTCTAGCACAGATACGCAGTATTTT. This codes for CASSRTGGYSSTDTQYF.

This clone was observed a single time. The chain is built from TRBV6-4 and TRBJ1-2, with 9 bases fitting TRBD1. The junction had 9 bases not matched to a gene; V was cut back by 5 bases and J by 8 bases. The CDR3 length is 14 residues. Germline lookup yields CDR1 MRHNA and CDR2 SNTAGT. CDR3 nucleotides: TGTGCCAGCAGTCAAACCGGGACAGGGCACGGCTACACCTTC. The encoded protein is CASSQTGTGHGYTF.

This rearrangement joins TRBV27 to TRBJ1-1; no definite D call. Germline lookup yields CDR1 MNHEY and CDR2 SMNVEV (reference sequence). The CDR3 sequence is 15 residues long. The V and J ends lost 7 bases and 1 base respectively, with 16 bases between them. The CDR3 nucleotides are TGTGCCAGCAAGGAACTAGGATCTCAGAACACTGAAGCTTTCTTT. Its protein product is CASKELGSQNTEAFF.

This clone appeared a single time. This chain uses TRBV5-1 with TRBJ2-2, with 7 nucleotides matching TRBD2. Germline lookup yields CDR1 SGHRS and CDR2 YFSETQ. This CDR3 comprises 15 residues. V trimming: 1 base; J trimming: 9 bases; junction bases outside the gene matches: 9. CDR3 amino acids: CASSLREGGGRELFF. The CDR3 DNA reads as TGCGCCAGCAGCTTGAGGGAGGGCGGTGGCAGGGAGCTGTTTTTT.

This clone has a single count. The V and J genes are TRBV30 and TRBJ2-5; the match to TRBD2 covers 9 bases. Germline-derived CDR1 and CDR2 are GTSNPN and SVGIG (reference sequence). The CDR3 has 16 amino acids. The trim removed 5 bases at V and 2 bases at J, leaving 12 bases unmatched. For the CDR3, the DNA is TGTGCCTGGCTCAGGGGTAGCGGGGGCCTACAAGAGACCCAGTACTTC. This gives the protein CAWLRGSGGLQETQYF.

The chain is built from TRBV7-9 and TRBJ2-1; no clear D gene. Germline CDR1 SEHNR, CDR2 FQNEAQ (reference sequence). Trimming shortened V by 6 bases and J by 0 bases, and 18 bases separated the two germline ends. This CDR3 is 17 amino acids long. CDR3 loop: CASSPLSVRSSYNEQFF. DNA of the CDR3: TGTGCCAGCAGTCCGTTGAGCGTCCGGAGCTCCTACAATGAGCAGTTCTTC.

This chain links TRBV6-1 with TRBJ1-1, with 7 bases identical to TRBD1. Per germline, CDR1 MNHNS and CDR2 SASEGT. The V and J ends lost 2 bases and 11 bases, in that order; junction bases with no gene match: 14. The CDR3 has 15 amino acids. CDR3 sequence: CASSEFYQGDREAFF. The CDR3 nucleotides are TGTGCCAGCAGTGAATTTTACCAGGGAGACAGGGAGGCTTTCTTT.

The chain carries TRBV9 and TRBJ1-4; tentative D call: TRBD1 (6 bases). Trimming left V 2 bases short and J 8 bases short, with 22 bases between. Germline loops: CDR1 SGDLS, CDR2 YYNGEE. CDR3 length equals 17 residues. The CDR3: CASSVGAGAVVEEKLFF. CDR3 DNA: TGTGCCAGCAGCGTTGGGGCAGGGGCGGTTGTCGAGGAAAAACTGTTTTTT.

This rearrangement joins TRBV7-8 to TRBJ2-1; the match to TRBD2 covers 12 bases. CDR1 and CDR2 from the germline V gene are SGHVS and FQNEAQ. CDR3 size: 17 residues. V was pared by 5 bases and J by 8 bases, with 13 bases of the junction left unmatched. Here the CDR3 reads CASSPRLAGDLIHEQFF. The CDR3 DNA is TGTGCCAGCAGCCCTAGACTAGCGGGGGACCTGATCCATGAGCAGTTCTTC.

The V call is TRBV10-3, the J call TRBJ1-3, with a tentative D call TRBD1 (5 bases). The CDR3 runs 12 residues. With 10 bases removed from V and 7 bases from J, the gap between germline ends came to 14 bases. The germline gives CDR1 ENHRY, CDR2 SYGVKD. CDR3 region: CATNGDPNTIYF. CDR3 coding DNA: TGTGCCACCAACGGGGACCCGAACACCATATATTTT.

The J gene is TRBJ1-6, the V gene TRBV2; TRBD1 matches 8 bases. The trim removed 2 bases at V and 9 bases at J, leaving 3 bases unmatched. The CDR3 length is 14 residues. Per the germline V gene, CDR1 is SNHLY and CDR2 is FYNNEI. The CDR3 loop is CASSERTGTSPLHF. CDR3 nucleotide sequence: TGTGCCAGCAGTGAAAGGACAGGGACTTCACCCCTCCACTTT. Combining the CDR3 with reference TRBV2 and TRBJ1-6 gives the whole variable domain EPEVTQTPSHQVTQMGQEVILRCVPISNHLYFYWYRQILGQKVEFLVSFYNNEISEKSEIFDDQFSVERPDGSNFTLKIRSTKLEDSAMYFCASSERTGTSPLHFGNGTRLTVT.

As concerns this clone: Other nucleotide sequences from this sample produce the same CDR3. The rearrangement joins TRBV5-4 to TRBJ2-5; no reliable D call. V was pared by 0 bases and J by 5 bases, with 5 bases between. The germline CDR1 and CDR2 sequences are SGHNT and YYREEE (reference sequence). This CDR3 region has 12 residues. This CDR3 reads CASSLGRETQYF. CDR3 in DNA: TGTGCCAGCAGCTTGGGAAGGGAGACCCAGTACTTC.

J is TRBJ1-2 and V is TRBV2, with 8 bases that match TRBD1. CDR1 is SNHLY and CDR2 is FYNNEI in the germline V gene. The CDR3 has 12 amino acids. J lost 6 bases, V lost 5 bases, and 2 bases had no gene match. This CDR3 is CASSPGGNGYTF. The CDR3 DNA reads TGTGCCAGCAGTCCAGGGGGCAATGGCTACACCTTC.

The V and J genes are TRBV19 and TRBJ1-5, with TRBD1 as a possible D gene (5 bases). The CDR3 length is 13 residues. V was cut by 3 bases and J by 7 bases, with 10 bases left in between. In germline, CDR1 is LNHDA, CDR2 SQIVND (reference sequence). The CDR3 DNA is TGTGCCAGTAGTATCTATAGGGACCAGCCCCAGCATTTT. Its protein is CASSIYRDQPQHF.

About this clone: Other DNA sequences in this sample translate to the same CDR3. The rearrangement links TRBV9 to TRBJ1-5, with 11 nucleotides matching TRBD1. CDR3 length: 16 residues. The J segment lost 1 base and the V segment lost 4 bases, leaving 4 bases of the junction unmatched. The V gene's germline CDR1 is SGDLS and CDR2 YYNGEE. The CDR3 DNA sequence: TGTGCCAGCAGCCCCGGACAGGGGGCGAGCAATCAGCCCCAGCATTTT. This gives the protein CASSPGQGASNQPQHF.

V is TRBV30 and J is TRBJ1-5; D not certain. CDR3 length equals 12 residues. V was pared by 0 bases and J by 7 bases, with 7 bases between. The germline gives CDR1 GTSNPN, CDR2 SVGIG (reference sequence). CDR3: CAWSVLLQPQHF. In nucleotides, the CDR3 is TGTGCCTGGAGTGTACTTCTCCAGCCCCAGCATTTT.